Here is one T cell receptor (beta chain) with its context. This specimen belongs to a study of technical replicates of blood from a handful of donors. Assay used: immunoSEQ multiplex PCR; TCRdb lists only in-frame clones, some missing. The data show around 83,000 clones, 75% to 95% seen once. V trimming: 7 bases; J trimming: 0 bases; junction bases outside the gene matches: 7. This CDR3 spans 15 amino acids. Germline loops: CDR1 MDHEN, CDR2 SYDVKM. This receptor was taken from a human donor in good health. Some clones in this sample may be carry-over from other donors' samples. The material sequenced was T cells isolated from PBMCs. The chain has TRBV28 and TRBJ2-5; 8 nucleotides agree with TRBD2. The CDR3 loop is CASTKTGGYQETQYF. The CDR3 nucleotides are TGTGCCAGCACCAAAACGGGGGGGTACCAAGAGACCCAGTACTTC.